The 19 T cell receptor beta chains listed next were all sequenced from one sample in a study of CD8+CD57+ T cells in acquired aplastic anemia. Genomic DNA, serving as template, underwent TCR beta VDJ and CDR3 profiling. TCRdb passed the reads through MiXCR, listing each CDR3 protein once. Of 180,000 or so distinct CDR3 sequences listed, about 47% were seen once; the top ten hold around 3%. The sample consisted of sorted CD4+, CD8+, or CD8+CD57+ T cells (not recorded which) from PBMCs. Every receptor here comes from a human donor in good health.

This clonotype was seen at least ten times. The genes are TRBV20-1 and TRBJ1-1, with D possibly TRBD1 on 5 matching bases. V was clipped by 4 bases and J by 1 base, with 10 bases between them. The CDR3 sequence is 13 residues long. CDR1 and CDR2 from the germline V gene are DFQATT and SNEGSKA (reference sequence). The CDR3 reads CSATGHKNTEAFF. CDR3 bases: TGCAGTGCTACAGGACACAAGAACACTGAAGCTTTCTTT.

Remarks on this clonotype: Just one base apart from a much larger clone, this may be a read error. This chain links TRBV5-1 with TRBJ2-5, with a possible D match to TRBD1 (6 bases). The V end was cut by 1 base, the J end by 1 base, with 14 bases between. Per germline, CDR1 SGHRS and CDR2 YFSETQ. This CDR3 is 16 amino acids long. DNA for the CDR3: TGCGCCAGCAGCTTGTCCGAGACAGGAACCCAAGAGACCCAGTACTTC. Its protein product is CASSLSETGTQETQYF. Supplemented by reference TRBV5-1 and TRBJ2-5, the full variable domain reads KAGVTQTPRYLIKTRGQQVTLSCSPISGHRSVSWYQQTPGQGLQFLFEYFSETQRNKGNFPGRFSGRQFSNSRSEMNVSTLELGDSALYLCASSLSETGTQETQYFGPGTRLLVL.

This clonotype showed up just a few times. V gene TRBV24-1 combines with J gene TRBJ2-3, with D perhaps TRBD1 (6 bases). This CDR3 has 15 amino acids. Germline CDR1 and CDR2: KGHDR and SFDVKD. Trimming removed 8 bases at V and 3 bases at J, with 17 bases between. DNA for the CDR3: TGTGCCACCACCGGGTCAGGGGTGGAAACAGATACGCAGTATTTT. Translated: CATTGSGVETDTQYF.

This clonotype was counted only a few times. The genes are TRBV7-9 and TRBJ1-5; 10 bases match TRBD1. V shed 5 bases, J shed 2 bases, and the junction held 3 bases outside the gene matches. The germline V gene has CDR1 SEHNR and CDR2 FQNEAQ (reference sequence). There are 15 residues in the CDR3. CDR3 DNA sequence: TGTGCCAGCAGCCAGGGGACAGGGGGCAATCAGCCCCAGCATTTT. Its protein is CASSQGTGGNQPQHF. Filled out from reference TRBV7-9 and TRBJ1-5, the complete variable domain reads DTGVSQNPRHKITKRGQNVTFRCDPISEHNRLYWYRQTLGQGPEFLTYFQNEAQLEKSRLLSDRFSAERPKGSFSTLEIQRTEQGDSAMYLCASSQGTGGNQPQHFGDGTRLSIL.

At least ten counts were recorded for this clonotype. CDR3 protein: CASSFPRTDTEAFF. As DNA, the CDR3 is TGTGCCAGCAGCTTCCCAAGGACAGACACTGAAGCTTTCTTT. The chain carries TRBV7-9 and TRBJ1-1, with D possibly TRBD1 on 6 matching bases. CDR3 size: 14 residues. The V gene lost 3 bases and the J gene lost 3 bases, with 11 bases spanning the gap. Germline CDR1 reads SEHNR; CDR2 reads FQNEAQ (reference sequence).

The CDR3 sequence: CASSESAGNTIYF. The CDR3 DNA sequence: TGTGCCAGCAGTGAAAGCGCTGGAAACACCATATATTTT. This rearrangement joins TRBV2 to TRBJ1-3; D is uncertain. Germline loops: CDR1 SNHLY, CDR2 FYNNEI. Trimming took 2 bases from V and 2 from J, leaving 4 bases between them. The length of the CDR3 is 13 residues.

J is TRBJ2-7 and V is TRBV2; 9 bases match TRBD2. The CDR3 has 14 amino acids. Germline V gene data show CDR1 as SNHLY and CDR2 as FYNNEI. Unmatched junction bases numbered 4, after V lost 4 bases and J lost 3 bases. CDR3 nucleotide sequence: TGTGCCAGCAGTGCCGGCGGGGGGGGCTACGAGCAGTACTTC. It specifies CASSAGGGGYEQYF. Together with reference TRBV2 and TRBJ2-7, the CDR3 gives the full variable domain: EPEVTQTPSHQVTQMGQEVILRCVPISNHLYFYWYRQILGQKVEFLVSFYNNEISEKSEIFDDQFSVERPDGSNFTLKIRSTKLEDSAMYFCASSAGGGGYEQYFGPGTRLTVT.

The chain couples TRBV20-1 to TRBJ1-3, with unresolved D. Trimming shortened V by 1 base and J by 1 base, and 11 bases separated the two germline ends. The CDR3 is made up of 15 amino acids. Germline loops: CDR1 DFQATT, CDR2 SNEGSKA (reference sequence). The CDR3 sequence: CSARGTVTSGNTIYF. The CDR3 coding sequence is TGCAGTGCTAGAGGGACCGTGACGTCTGGAAACACCATATATTTT.

There are many counts of this clonotype. The chain carries TRBV19 and TRBJ1-4, with TRBD1 matching 9 bases. The CDR3 length is 16 residues. Germline CDR1 and CDR2: LNHDA and SQIVND (reference sequence). V trimming: 6 bases; J trimming: 2 bases; junction bases outside the gene matches: 7. The CDR3 DNA sequence: TGTGCCAGTAGCCCAACAGGGGGCAGGACTAATGAAAAACTGTTTTTT. This codes for CASSPTGGRTNEKLFF.

The chain links TRBV20-1 to TRBJ1-5, with D hard to call. Trimming removed 6 bases from V and 5 bases from J, with 17 bases in between. The CDR3 has 14 amino acids. The V gene's germline CDR1 is DFQATT and CDR2 SNEGSKA (reference sequence). CDR3 nucleotides: TGCAGTGCGCCTAGGCCGGGGTTTGATCAGCCCCAGCATTTT. Its translation is CSAPRPGFDQPQHF.

Only a few counts were recorded for this clonotype. The V gene is TRBV20-1, the J gene TRBJ2-7, with 12 bases aligning to TRBD1. Germline V gene data show CDR1 as DFQATT and CDR2 as SNEGSKA (reference sequence). This CDR3 comprises 14 residues. V trimming: 3 bases; J trimming: 1 base; junction bases outside the gene matches: 1. The CDR3 spells CSARGQGASYEQYF. The CDR3 DNA is TGCAGTGCTAGGGGACAGGGGGCGTCCTACGAGCAGTACTTC.

This clonotype was counted at least ten times. The chain couples TRBV14 to TRBJ2-5, with 9 bases that match TRBD2. The CDR3 length is 15 residues. Unmatched junction bases numbered 4, after V lost 0 bases and J lost 5 bases. From germline, CDR1 is SGHDN and CDR2 FVKESK. The CDR3 region has the DNA TGTGCCAGCAGCCAAGACGGGCTAGCGGGGGAGACCCAGTACTTC. Translation: CASSQDGLAGETQYF.

The chain uses TRBV7-2 and TRBJ2-5; D ambiguous. This CDR3 has 13 residues. V was trimmed by 5 bases and J by 5 bases, leaving 12 bases between them. The germline CDR1 and CDR2 sequences are SGHTA and FQGNSA. The CDR3 protein is CASSPGRRETQYF. The CDR3 region has the DNA TGTGCCAGCAGCCCCGGACGGCGGGAGACCCAGTACTTC. Drawing the rest from reference TRBV7-2 and TRBJ2-5, the complete variable domain is GAGVSQSPSNKVTEKGKDVELRCDPISGHTALYWYRQSLGQGLEFLIYFQGNSAPDKSGLPSDRFSAERTGGSVSTLTIQRTQQEDSAVYLCASSPGRRETQYFGPGTRLLVL.

The table lists this clonotype with many counts. At one end the junction does not follow the germline gene, possibly because of a read error. The chain carries TRBV7-7 and TRBJ2-2; perhaps TRBD2 as D (5 bases). CDR1 and CDR2 from the germline V gene are SSHAT and FNYEAQ (reference sequence). CDR3 length: 13 amino acids. The CDR3: CASSLDEGGELFF. CDR3 bases: TGTGCTAGCAGCTTAGACGAGGGCGGGGAGCTGTTTTTT.

The chain employs TRBV19 and TRBJ1-5; possible D gene TRBD1, 5 bases. Germline CDR1 LNHDA, CDR2 SQIVND (reference sequence). Trimming cost V 5 bases and J 2 bases, with 13 bases left between them. CDR3 size: 15 residues. The CDR3 nucleotides are TGTGCCAGTAGTGGCAGGGAAGGCGGCAATCAGCCCCAGCATTTT. It encodes CASSGREGGNQPQHF.

This clonotype has just one count. The chain is built from TRBV2 and TRBJ1-4; a weak D match, TRBD1 (5 bases). Germline loops: CDR1 SNHLY, CDR2 FYNNEI. The CDR3 spans 15 residues. Trimming took 6 bases from V and 1 from J, leaving 12 bases between them. In nucleotides, the CDR3 is TGTGCCAGCAGCAGGGAGGGATTAACTAATGAAAAACTGTTTTTT. It codes for CASSREGLTNEKLFF.

This chain joins TRBV2 and TRBJ1-4, with D uncertain. Germline-derived CDR1 and CDR2 are SNHLY and FYNNEI. The CDR3 length is 14 residues. The germline V and J ends were trimmed by 4 bases and 4 bases, with 10 bases remaining between them. The CDR3 reads CASSVMPNNEKLFF. The CDR3 DNA reads as TGTGCCAGCAGTGTTATGCCTAATAATGAAAAACTGTTTTTT.

Details on this clonotype: Germline and junction disagree at one end, which may indicate a read error. The CDR3 is CASYYETMNTDAFF. The CDR3 nucleotides read TGCGCCAGCTACTACGAGACAATGAACACTGACGCTTTCTTT. The V gene is TRBV5-1, the J gene TRBJ1-1; unclear D gene. The CDR3 has 14 residues. Germline V lookup: CDR1 SGHRS, CDR2 YFSETQ. Looking up the rest from reference TRBV5-1 and TRBJ1-1 gives the full variable domain: KAGVTQTPRYLIKTRGQQVTLSCSPISGHRSVSWYQQTPGQGLQFLFEYFSETQRNKGNFPGRFSGRQFSNSRSEMNVSTLELGDSALYLCASYYETMNTDAFFGQGTRLTVV.

Ten or more counts support this clonotype. The chain recombines TRBV5-1 with TRBJ2-1; 11 positions agree with TRBD2. The CDR3 spans 15 residues. V lost 5 bases, J lost 7 bases, and 8 bases stayed unmatched. Germline V lookup: CDR1 SGHRS, CDR2 YFSETQ. CDR3 DNA: TGCGCCAGCAGTGTGGTACTAGCGGGAGCGAATGAGCAGTTCTTC. Its protein is CASSVVLAGANEQFF.